A selection of T cell receptor beta chains follows, all from one sample in a study of blood T cell repertoires in COVID-19. Using immunoSEQ multiplex PCR, the repertoire was profiled, and TCRdb retains in-frame clones only, with some absent. This table has 250,000 to 350,000 clones, approximately 83% appearing once. Specimen: peripheral blood. These receptors came from a person aged 70 to 80 with COVID-19, enrolled during active disease. The CDR3 runs from the conserved cysteine through the conserved F or W. Each record gives: CDR3 DNA, CDR3 protein, V gene, clone size, CDR3 length, D gene, J gene. D genes are given only for firm matches. Some rows have no size entry. The others give once, few or many, or a class for an expanded clone.

CDR3nt: TGTGCCAGCAGCCTGACAGGGGGCTTCACAGATACGCAGTATTTT
CDR3aa: CASSLTGGFTDTQYF
v_gene: TRBV11-3
abundance: .
len: 15
d_gene: TRBD1
j_gene: TRBJ2-3

CDR3nt: TGCAGCGTTGAAGCGGGCCCAACCTCAGGGGTCGAGCAGTACTTC
CDR3aa: CSVEAGPTSGVEQYF
v_gene: TRBV29-1
abundance: .
len: 15
d_gene: .
j_gene: TRBJ2-7

CDR3nt: TGCGCCAGCAGCTTGTACAGCGGGAAAACAGATACGCAGTATTTT
CDR3aa: CASSLYSGKTDTQYF
v_gene: TRBV5-1
abundance: once
len: 15
d_gene: TRBD2
j_gene: TRBJ2-3

CDR3nt: TGTGCCAGCAGTGTGACAGGTTTTGGTGTCTACGAGCAGTACTTC
CDR3aa: CASSVTGFGVYEQYF
v_gene: TRBV27
abundance: .
len: 15
d_gene: .
j_gene: TRBJ2-7

CDR3nt: TGTGCCAGCAGCCGGGGGGTAAATCAGCCCCAGCATTTT
CDR3aa: CASSRGVNQPQHF
v_gene: TRBV5-4
abundance: .
len: 13
d_gene: .
j_gene: TRBJ1-5

CDR3nt: TGCGCCAGCGGCCACACTTGGGGGCGAGATACTGAAGCTTTCTTT
CDR3aa: CASGHTWGRDTEAFF
v_gene: TRBV5-1
abundance: once
len: 15
d_gene: .
j_gene: TRBJ1-1

CDR3nt: TGTGCCAGCGCCCAGACAGGGGAGTGGCGAGGCTACACCTTC
CDR3aa: CASAQTGEWRGYTF
v_gene: TRBV6-5
abundance: few
len: 14
d_gene: TRBD1
j_gene: TRBJ1-2

CDR3nt: TGTGCCAGTAGTCCCGAGGGGAACAGGGGGTCGCAGCCCCAGCATTTT
CDR3aa: CASSPEGNRGSQPQHF
v_gene: TRBV19
abundance: .
len: 16
d_gene: TRBD1
j_gene: TRBJ1-5

CDR3nt: TGTGCCAGCAGCTTCGGACAGGGAGAAGGAAATGAGCAGTTCTTC
CDR3aa: CASSFGQGEGNEQFF
v_gene: TRBV7-9
abundance: few
len: 15
d_gene: TRBD1
j_gene: TRBJ2-1

CDR3nt: TGTGCCAGCAGCTTAGGGGTGACGGGGGATCAGCCCCAGCATTTT
CDR3aa: CASSLGVTGDQPQHF
v_gene: TRBV7-2
abundance: once
len: 15
d_gene: .
j_gene: TRBJ1-5

CDR3nt: TGTGCCAGCAGCGGAAAGAGCGAAAATCAGCCCCAGCATTTT
CDR3aa: CASSGKSENQPQHF
v_gene: TRBV5-5
abundance: once
len: 14
d_gene: .
j_gene: TRBJ1-5

CDR3nt: TGTGCCAGCAGCCAAGGACTAGCGGGGGCCCTAGATACGCAGTATTTT
CDR3aa: CASSQGLAGALDTQYF
v_gene: TRBV3-1/TRBV3-2
abundance: .
len: 16
d_gene: TRBD2
j_gene: TRBJ2-3

CDR3nt: TGTGCCAGCAGGGGAACAGGGCAAGTTCAGCCCCAGCATTTT
CDR3aa: CASRGTGQVQPQHF
v_gene: TRBV28
abundance: few
len: 14
d_gene: .
j_gene: TRBJ1-5

CDR3nt: TGTGCTAGTGGTTTGGGTCCGATCCCTCCCCCGACGGGGGAGCAGTTCTTC
CDR3aa: CASGLGPIPPPTGEQFF
v_gene: TRBV12-5
abundance: few
len: 17
d_gene: .
j_gene: TRBJ2-1

CDR3nt: TGTGCCAGCAGTTACGGGCAAGCCAAAAACATTCAGTACTTC
CDR3aa: CASSYGQAKNIQYF
v_gene: TRBV6-2/TRBV6-3
abundance: .
len: 14
d_gene: .
j_gene: TRBJ2-4

CDR3nt: TGTGCCAGCAGTTTCCGGGAGACCCAGTACTTC
CDR3aa: CASSFRETQYF
v_gene: TRBV12-3/TRBV12-4
abundance: .
len: 11
d_gene: .
j_gene: TRBJ2-5

CDR3nt: TGTGCCAGCACGAGGGACAGGGGAGGTACCTACGAGCAGTACTTC
CDR3aa: CASTRDRGGTYEQYF
v_gene: TRBV28
abundance: .
len: 15
d_gene: TRBD1
j_gene: TRBJ2-7

CDR3nt: TGTGCCACCAGCAGAGGGGACTTCTATAATTCACCCCTCCACTTT
CDR3aa: CATSRGDFYNSPLHF
v_gene: TRBV15
abundance: .
len: 15
d_gene: .
j_gene: TRBJ1-6

CDR3nt: TGTGCCAGCAGTAATAACTACGAGCAGTACTTC
CDR3aa: CASSNNYEQYF
v_gene: TRBV27
abundance: once
len: 11
d_gene: .
j_gene: TRBJ2-7

CDR3nt: TGTGCCAGCAGCTTGGGAGGACAGGCCTATACGCAGTATTTT
CDR3aa: CASSLGGQAYTQYF
v_gene: TRBV7-3
abundance: once
len: 14
d_gene: .
j_gene: TRBJ2-3

CDR3nt: TGTGCCAGCAGTTCCCGCGGGTCACCCCTCCACTTT
CDR3aa: CASSSRGSPLHF
v_gene: TRBV12-3/TRBV12-4
abundance: .
len: 12
d_gene: .
j_gene: TRBJ1-6

CDR3nt: TGTGCCAGTCAAGCTCTTGAAGGGACAGGATCGGGCAACACCATATATTTT
CDR3aa: CASQALEGTGSGNTIYF
v_gene: TRBV19
abundance: .
len: 17
d_gene: TRBD1
j_gene: TRBJ1-3

CDR3nt: TGCGCCAGCAGTCAAGGACTTGAAGTAGCCCACGAAGAGCAGTACTTC
CDR3aa: CASSQGLEVAHEEQYF
v_gene: TRBV23-1
abundance: .
len: 16
d_gene: .
j_gene: TRBJ2-7

CDR3nt: TGTGCCAGCAGCTTGGTGGGACAGGGATCCTCTGAAGCTTTCTTT
CDR3aa: CASSLVGQGSSEAFF
v_gene: TRBV5-6
abundance: .
len: 15
d_gene: TRBD1
j_gene: TRBJ1-1

CDR3nt: TGCGCCAGCAGCCATGACAGAACAGGGGGCGCGGTAGGTCAGCCCCAGCATTTT
CDR3aa: CASSHDRTGGAVGQPQHF
v_gene: TRBV4-3
abundance: .
len: 18
d_gene: TRBD1
j_gene: TRBJ1-5

CDR3nt: TGTGCCAGCAGTCCTTCGACCGGGACAGGGGTCCACTATGGCTACACCTTC
CDR3aa: CASSPSTGTGVHYGYTF
v_gene: TRBV27
abundance: .
len: 17
d_gene: TRBD1
j_gene: TRBJ1-2

CDR3nt: TGTGCCAGCAGCTTATATCCCGGCGGCACTGAAGCTTTCTTT
CDR3aa: CASSLYPGGTEAFF
v_gene: TRBV7-3
abundance: .
len: 14
d_gene: .
j_gene: TRBJ1-1

CDR3nt: TGTGCCAGCAGCTTACCGGGGGGCAATCAGCCCCAGCATTTT
CDR3aa: CASSLPGGNQPQHF
v_gene: TRBV7-9
abundance: .
len: 14
d_gene: .
j_gene: TRBJ1-5

CDR3nt: TGCGCCAGCAGCCAGGACAGGGGGCCGGGGTACGAGCAGTACTTC
CDR3aa: CASSQDRGPGYEQYF
v_gene: TRBV4-1
abundance: .
len: 15
d_gene: TRBD1
j_gene: TRBJ2-7

CDR3nt: TGTGCCAGCAGCGTAGCCCCCGGGACAGGGGTCTACAATGAGCAGTTCTTC
CDR3aa: CASSVAPGTGVYNEQFF
v_gene: TRBV9
abundance: once
len: 17
d_gene: TRBD1
j_gene: TRBJ2-1

CDR3nt: TGCGCCAGCAGCTTGGTGGTAGATACAGATACGCAGTATTTT
CDR3aa: CASSLVVDTDTQYF
v_gene: TRBV5-1
abundance: few
len: 14
d_gene: .
j_gene: TRBJ2-3

CDR3nt: TGTGCCAGCAGTGATAGTGGCCTAGCGGTTTCCTACGAGCAGTACTTC
CDR3aa: CASSDSGLAVSYEQYF
v_gene: TRBV6-1
abundance: .
len: 16
d_gene: TRBD2
j_gene: TRBJ2-7

CDR3nt: TGTGCCAGCAGCTTAGAAGACAGGGGAAGCAATCAGCCCCAGCATTTT
CDR3aa: CASSLEDRGSNQPQHF
v_gene: TRBV7-2
abundance: .
len: 16
d_gene: TRBD1
j_gene: TRBJ1-5

CDR3nt: TGTGCCAGTAGTATACCAAGACAGGGTAACTATGGCTACACCTTC
CDR3aa: CASSIPRQGNYGYTF
v_gene: TRBV19
abundance: .
len: 15
d_gene: TRBD1
j_gene: TRBJ1-2

CDR3nt: TGTGCCAGCTCCCCTGACGGGGCGGGGGAAAAACTGTTTTTT
CDR3aa: CASSPDGAGEKLFF
v_gene: TRBV18
abundance: .
len: 14
d_gene: .
j_gene: TRBJ1-4

CDR3nt: TGTGCCAGCAGTCCGACACGATTTCACCTGGACACAGCCTACGAGCAGTACTTC
CDR3aa: CASSPTRFHLDTAYEQYF
v_gene: TRBV28
abundance: .
len: 18
d_gene: .
j_gene: TRBJ2-7

CDR3nt: TGTGCCAGCAGCTACGGGACTTTAAGGGAACTGTTCTTC
CDR3aa: CASSYGTLRELFF
v_gene: TRBV13
abundance: .
len: 13
d_gene: .
j_gene: TRBJ2-1

CDR3nt: TGTGCCAGCAGCTCACGGGGGGTCGCAGATACGCAGTATTTT
CDR3aa: CASSSRGVADTQYF
v_gene: TRBV7-2
abundance: .
len: 14
d_gene: TRBD2
j_gene: TRBJ2-3

CDR3nt: TGTGCCAGCTCACCTACAGGGACCCCCTACGAGCAGTACTTC
CDR3aa: CASSPTGTPYEQYF
v_gene: TRBV18
abundance: .
len: 14
d_gene: .
j_gene: TRBJ2-7

CDR3nt: TGCGCCAGCAGCTGGGACAGCTCCTACGAGCAGTACTTC
CDR3aa: CASSWDSSYEQYF
v_gene: TRBV5-1
abundance: .
len: 13
d_gene: TRBD1
j_gene: TRBJ2-7

CDR3nt: TGTGCCAGCAGATATGCTAGCGGCGAGACCCAGTACTTC
CDR3aa: CASRYASGETQYF
v_gene: TRBV7-9
abundance: .
len: 13
d_gene: TRBD2
j_gene: TRBJ2-5

CDR3nt: TGTGCCAGCAGAGGGGACTTTCCGAATTCACCCCTCCACTTT
CDR3aa: CASRGDFPNSPLHF
v_gene: TRBV27
abundance: .
len: 14
d_gene: .
j_gene: TRBJ1-6

CDR3nt: TGCGCCAGCAGACCTACAGGGGGTAGCGAGCAGTACTTC
CDR3aa: CASRPTGGSEQYF
v_gene: TRBV4-1
abundance: .
len: 13
d_gene: TRBD1
j_gene: TRBJ2-7

CDR3nt: TGTGCCAGCAGTGAAGCGATGGCAGGCCAAGAGACCCAGTACTTC
CDR3aa: CASSEAMAGQETQYF
v_gene: TRBV6-1
abundance: .
len: 15
d_gene: .
j_gene: TRBJ2-5

CDR3nt: TGTGCCAGCAGCCATTTTTCAGAATCCTACGAGCAGTACTTC
CDR3aa: CASSHFSESYEQYF
v_gene: TRBV3-1/TRBV3-2
abundance: .
len: 14
d_gene: .
j_gene: TRBJ2-7

CDR3nt: TGTGCCAGCAGTTACCGGGGGTATGGCACTGAAGCTTTCTTT
CDR3aa: CASSYRGYGTEAFF
v_gene: TRBV6-2/TRBV6-3
abundance: .
len: 14
d_gene: .
j_gene: TRBJ1-1

CDR3nt: TGTGCCAGTAATATATTGGGGGCAGGCGCTGAAGCTTTCTTT
CDR3aa: CASNILGAGAEAFF
v_gene: TRBV19
abundance: .
len: 14
d_gene: .
j_gene: TRBJ1-1

CDR3nt: TGTGCCAGCAGCTTGGGTAGGGGGCCCGACTATGGCTACACCTTC
CDR3aa: CASSLGRGPDYGYTF
v_gene: TRBV5-4
abundance: .
len: 15
d_gene: TRBD1
j_gene: TRBJ1-2

CDR3nt: TGTGCCTGGACCATAGGACAGGGTTTTCGTAATTCACCCCTCCACTTT
CDR3aa: CAWTIGQGFRNSPLHF
v_gene: TRBV30
abundance: few
len: 16
d_gene: TRBD1
j_gene: TRBJ1-6

CDR3nt: TGTGCCAGCAGCTCGAACTGGGGTACCGAGGGCTCTGGAAACACCATATATTTT
CDR3aa: CASSSNWGTEGSGNTIYF
v_gene: TRBV13
abundance: .
len: 18
d_gene: .
j_gene: TRBJ1-3

CDR3nt: TGTGCCTCAGGCATGGGTAAAGGGGGAAAATTATATGGCTACACCTTC
CDR3aa: CASGMGKGGKLYGYTF
v_gene: TRBV9
abundance: once
len: 16
d_gene: .
j_gene: TRBJ1-2